A selection of T cell receptor beta chains follows, all from one sample in a study of regulatory T cells in long-lasting Graves disease. TCRdb ran MiXCR on the multiplex PCR reads and lists one entry per CDR3 protein. The repertoire holds hundreds of thousands of distinct CDR3 sequences, with roughly 17% as singletons. This sample also appeared in a second study, on T cells in Graves' hyperthyroidism and ophthalmopathy.

The sample in question was peripheral blood mononuclear cells (PBMCs), obtained at new diagnosis, from a patient treated with antithyroid drugs. These receptors were obtained from a man aged 35-49 years with Graves disease. CDR3s include the opening cysteine and the closing phenylalanine or tryptophan. The D gene is left open where the match is weak. Size is omitted from some rows. Given values are once, few, many or a class for expanded clones.

v_call	clone_size	d_call	j_call	cdr3_nt	cdr3_aa
TRBV7-8	many	-	TRBJ2-6	TGTGCCAGCAGCCGCCCAGGGGCTGGGGCCAACGTCCTGACTTTC	CASSRPGAGANVLTF
TRBV5-1	many	-	TRBJ1-6	TGCGCCACTTCCCGGGAGGAGAATTCACCCCTCCACTTT	CATSREENSPLHF
TRBV10-3	many	TRBD2	TRBJ2-5	TGTGCCATCAAAGCTAGCGGGGGGTCCCTCGAGACCCAGTACTTC	CAIKASGGSLETQYF
TRBV12-3/TRBV12-4	few	TRBD2	TRBJ2-3	TGTGCCAGCACCATGATCCTAGCGGGGGGGTCAGATACGCAGTATTTT	CASTMILAGGSDTQYF
TRBV28	-	TRBD1	TRBJ2-6	TGTGCCAGCACGGGAACAGGGGGCTCCTCTGGGGCCAACGTCCTGACTTTC	CASTGTGGSSGANVLTF
TRBV6-1	few	TRBD1	TRBJ1-2	TGTGCCAGCAGTGTCCATGACAGGGCGACCTATGGCTACACCTTC	CASSVHDRATYGYTF
TRBV11-2	many	TRBD1	TRBJ2-7	TGTGCCAGCACCCGGACAGGGGATTCCTACGAGCAGTACTTC	CASTRTGDSYEQYF
TRBV5-1	few	TRBD1	TRBJ1-3	TGCGCCAGCAGCCAGGGGGCTGAAGGAAACACCATATATTTT	CASSQGAEGNTIYF
TRBV5-6	many	-	TRBJ1-4	TGTGCCAGCACTCTGAGGGGTAATGAAAAACTGTTTTTT	CASTLRGNEKLFF
TRBV5-1	many	-	TRBJ1-6	TGCGCCAGCAGCTTGGATCAGAATTCACCCCTCCACTTT	CASSLDQNSPLHF
TRBV29-1	few	-	TRBJ2-1	TGCAGCGCCCTACCGGGACATTCATCCGTTGGCGACAATGAGCAGTTCTTC	CSALPGHSSVGDNEQFF
TRBV6-5	many	TRBD1	TRBJ2-1	TGTGCCAGCAGTTCCTCCGGGACAGGGCCCTACAATGAGCAGTTCTTC	CASSSSGTGPYNEQFF
TRBV20-1	-	-	TRBJ2-3	TGCAGCCTACGGGACCGAAGAGATACGCAGTATTTT	CSLRDRRDTQYF
TRBV29-1	many	TRBD1	TRBJ1-1	TGCAGCGCCCTCCCGAGACAGGGGCACACTGAAGCTTTCTTT	CSALPRQGHTEAFF
TRBV20-1	few	TRBD2	TRBJ2-7	TGCAGTGCTAGAGATCCCAGCGGGGGCTTCTCCTACGAGCAGTACTTC	CSARDPSGGFSYEQYF
TRBV15	many	TRBD2	TRBJ2-3	TGTGCCACCAGCAGAGCCCTAGCGGGGAGATTAGATACGCAGTATTTT	CATSRALAGRLDTQYF
TRBV30	-	-	TRBJ2-7	TGTGCCTGGACCCCCCCCGGGGATCTATACGAGCAGTACTTC	CAWTPPGDLYEQYF
TRBV24-1	-	-	TRBJ2-7	TGTGCCACCGCATCGGGGGGGACAGCTACCTACGAGCAGTACTTC	CATASGGTATYEQYF
TRBV20-1	many	TRBD2	TRBJ2-1	TGCAGTGCTACTAGCGGGGGGGGGAGCTCCTACAATGAGCAGTTCTTC	CSATSGGGSSYNEQFF
TRBV18	few	-	TRBJ2-2	TGTGCCAGCTCACCACAACGGAACACCGGGGAGCTGTTTTTT	CASSPQRNTGELFF
TRBV6-1	many	TRBD1	TRBJ2-5	TGTGCCAGCAGACAACAGGGGGCTGCCGAGACCCAGTACTTC	CASRQQGAAETQYF
TRBV6-1	few	TRBD2	TRBJ2-7	TGTGCCAGCGGGCGGGGGGGCCCCTACGAGCAGTACTTC	CASGRGGPYEQYF
TRBV10-3	many	-	TRBJ1-5	TGTGCCATCAGTGGAGGCAATCAGCCCCAGCATTTT	CAISGGNQPQHF
TRBV4-2	few	-	TRBJ1-3	TGTGCCAGCAGCCAAGCCTCCAGGGTGGGTGGAAACACCATATATTTT	CASSQASRVGGNTIYF
TRBV18	-	-	TRBJ1-4	TGTGCCAGCTCACCGTCCTTACGGGGGTTTGGGGAAAAACTGTTTTTT	CASSPSLRGFGEKLFF
TRBV12-5	few	-	TRBJ1-5	TGTGCTAGTGGTTTCTACGGGAATCAGCCCCAGCATTTT	CASGFYGNQPQHF
TRBV6-2/TRBV6-3	few	-	TRBJ2-2	TGTGCCAGCAGTCCCTTCTGGCAGACGAACACCGGGGAGCTGTTTTTT	CASSPFWQTNTGELFF
TRBV9	many	-	TRBJ1-3	TGTGCCAGCAGCGCTCGACGGGGCTCAAACACCATATATTTT	CASSARRGSNTIYF
TRBV6-5	few	TRBD2	TRBJ2-5	TGTGCCAGCAGTTACACAAAAGGGGCGGGGGGAGGAGAGACCCAGTACTTC	CASSYTKGAGGGETQYF
TRBV5-1	-	-	TRBJ2-1	TGCGCCAGCAGCTTGGGTCCCTGGGCCGGCGATGAGCAGTTCTTC	CASSLGPWAGDEQFF
TRBV5-1	many	-	TRBJ2-2	TGCGCCAGCAGCGTTGGCGGGACGCTAACCACCGGGGAGCTGTTTTTT	CASSVGGTLTTGELFF
TRBV9	-	-	TRBJ1-2	TGTGCCAGCAGCGTAGGCGTGGGGTATAACTATGGCTACACCTTC	CASSVGVGYNYGYTF
TRBV30	many	-	TRBJ2-3	TGTGCCTGGAGTAGCCAGGGAACGGATACGCAGTATTTT	CAWSSQGTDTQYF
TRBV18	many	TRBD1	TRBJ1-1	TGTGCCAGCTCACTCTCCCGGGACAGGGGGCCCCGGAACACTGAAGCTTTCTTT	CASSLSRDRGPRNTEAFF
TRBV7-3	few	TRBD1	TRBJ2-7	TGTGCCAGCAGCGCCCCCGGGACAGGGACCCACGAGCAGTACTTC	CASSAPGTGTHEQYF
TRBV30	many	-	TRBJ1-2	TGTGCCTGGAGTGTCGGCAGGGGATGGTATGGCTACACCTTC	CAWSVGRGWYGYTF
TRBV10-3	few	TRBD1	TRBJ2-7	TGTGCCATCAGGGAGGTTAGACAGGGCGGTGAGCAGTACTTC	CAIREVRQGGEQYF
TRBV5-6	few	-	TRBJ2-2	TGTGCCAGCAGCTTGTCTCCGTCCGGGGAGCTGTTTTTT	CASSLSPSGELFF
TRBV6-5	few	-	TRBJ2-1	TGTGCCAGCAGTTATCACAGGGACAATGAGCAGTTCTTC	CASSYHRDNEQFF
TRBV5-1	many	-	TRBJ1-5	TGCGCCAGCAGCGCGGCGGGCACAGATACGCAGCATTTT	CASSAAGTDTQHF
TRBV5-1	-	-	TRBJ2-5	TGCGCCAGCAGCCCAGGTAGGATGGAGGAGACCCAGTACTTC	CASSPGRMEETQYF